These 9 T cell receptor beta chains were all obtained from the same sample, sequenced in a study of T cell repertoires in cytomegalovirus infection. These receptors are not linked to any known antigen. In TCRdb, the reads were re-called with MiXCR into one record per CDR3 protein. This repertoire shows about 770,000 distinct CDR3 sequences, 25% to 35% found once; its top ten account for around 14%. This specimen consisted of cultured CD8+ T cells from PBMCs, obtained from culture after CMV antigen stimulation. These receptors were taken from a human donor in good health (CMV status not recorded). Some clones in this sample may be carry-over from other donors' samples.

The J gene is TRBJ1-1, the V gene TRBV29-1, with D possibly matching TRBD1 (6 bases). Germline assignment: CDR1 SQVTM and CDR2 ANQGSEA. CDR3 length equals 15 residues. Trimming left V 6 bases short and J 0 bases short, with 17 bases between. CDR3 residues: CSVGTLEGVNTEAFF. The CDR3 coding sequence is TGCAGCGTCGGGACCTTAGAGGGGGTGAACACTGAAGCTTTCTTT.

The J gene is TRBJ2-1, the V gene TRBV2, with 9 bases fitting TRBD1. CDR3 size: 14 residues. CDR1 and CDR2 from the germline V gene are SNHLY and FYNNEI. V gave up 2 bases and J gave up 7 bases; unmatched junction bases: 3. The chain's CDR3 is CASSEPGQGNEQFF. The DNA of the CDR3 is TGTGCCAGCAGTGAACCGGGACAGGGAAATGAGCAGTTCTTC.

V usage is TRBV4-3 and J usage is TRBJ1-2, with a tentative D call TRBD1 (5 bases). This CDR3 is built from 15 residues. Trimming removed 0 bases at V and 6 bases at J, with 14 bases between. Germline loops: CDR1 LGHNA, CDR2 YSLEER. The CDR3 loop reads CASSQEGSGGDGYTF. The CDR3 DNA reads TGCGCCAGCAGCCAAGAGGGGAGCGGGGGGGATGGCTACACCTTC.

Details on this clonotype: A much larger clonotype is one base distant, so this may be a read error. V usage is TRBV7-2 and J usage is TRBJ1-1; TRBD1 might be the D (5 bases). Germline V CDR1 and CDR2: SGHTA, FQGNSA. This CDR3 is 13 amino acids long. The CDR3 loop is CASSLWGETEALF. The CDR3 coding sequence is TGTGCCAGCAGCTTATGGGGGGAAACTGAAGCTCTCTTT.

This clonotype came up a few times. The gene calls are TRBV2 and TRBJ1-4; the D gene is possibly TRBD1 (5 bases). The CDR3 sequence is 16 residues long. Germline CDR1 reads SNHLY; CDR2 reads FYNNEI. Trimming removed 5 bases from V and 5 bases from J, with 18 bases in between. CDR3 in amino acids: CASSRDLTLLNEKLFF. CDR3 nucleotides: TGTGCCAGCAGTCGGGACCTTACCTTATTAAATGAAAAACTGTTTTTT.

V and J are TRBV7-9 and TRBJ1-2; D not resolved. V was trimmed by 8 bases and J by 8 bases, leaving 21 bases between them. This CDR3 comprises 14 residues. Germline V gives CDR1 SEHNR, CDR2 FQNEAQ (reference sequence). The CDR3 region is CASRGPGYALGYTF. CDR3 coding DNA: TGTGCCAGCCGAGGACCGGGATACGCCTTGGGCTACACCTTC.

CDR3: CASSTQGRGQPQHF. The CDR3 DNA reads as TGTGCCAGTAGTACACAGGGGCGAGGTCAGCCCCAGCATTTT. The chain carries TRBV19 and TRBJ1-5; 7 bases line up with TRBD1. With V trimmed by 4 bases and J by 6 bases, 6 bases remained unmatched. The CDR3 extends over 14 amino acids. Germline lookup yields CDR1 LNHDA and CDR2 SQIVND (reference sequence).

This clonotype was detected ten times or more. The genes are TRBV7-8 and TRBJ2-3; no clear D. This CDR3 comprises 13 residues. Trimming removed 4 bases at V and 2 bases at J, with 7 bases between. In germline, CDR1 is SGHVS, CDR2 FQNEAQ. The CDR3 is CASSSQTTDTQYF. The CDR3 DNA reads as TGTGCCAGCAGCTCTCAGACCACAGATACGCAGTATTTT.

This clonotype turned up a few times. This chain links TRBV7-2 with TRBJ2-1, with D maybe TRBD1 (6 bases). Trimming removed 1 base from V and 3 bases from J, with 19 bases in between. CDR1 is SGHTA, CDR2 FQGNSA, per germline. The CDR3 is 18 residues long. The CDR3 loop is CASSLVGDETGYYNEQFF. The CDR3 bases are TGTGCCAGCAGCTTAGTGGGGGACGAAACAGGGTACTACAATGAGCAGTTCTTC.